The 25 T cell receptor beta chains in this list originate from one sample, sequenced in a study of CD8+ T cells in alopecia areata. RNA, once extracted, was reverse transcribed into cDNA for use as the sequencing template. TCRdb's copy holds only in-frame clones and misses some; the assay was immunoSEQ multiplex PCR. The data hold roughly 120,000 clones, with around two fifths observed a single time. The sequencing sample was made of CD4+ T cells sorted from blood. Source of these receptors: a human donor with alopecia areata.

The gene calls are TRBV2 and TRBJ2-1; 9 positions match TRBD2. Germline V gene lookup returns CDR1 SNHLY and CDR2 FYNNEI. The CDR3 is 14 amino acids. Trimming cost V 6 bases and J 10 bases; bases outside gene matches: 10. The CDR3 protein is CASSPIAGEGEQFF. CDR3 DNA sequence: TGTGCCAGCAGCCCCATAGCGGGAGAAGGAGAGCAGTTCTTC.

This clone was counted a few times. The chain joins TRBV29-1 to TRBJ2-7; possibly TRBD2 for D (6 bases). The germline V gene encodes CDR1 SQVTM and CDR2 ANQGSEA. The V and J ends lost 7 bases and 4 bases respectively, with 11 bases between them. The CDR3 runs to 11 residues. This chain's CDR3 is CSAGRGYEQYF. The CDR3, as DNA: TGCAGCGCCGGTCGGGGGTACGAGCAGTACTTC.

The chain is built from TRBV5-1 and TRBJ2-7; 9 nucleotides align to TRBD1. The CDR3 runs to 13 residues. V trimming: 4 bases; J trimming: 4 bases; junction bases outside the gene matches: 3. Germline V gene lookup returns CDR1 SGHRS and CDR2 YFSETQ. This CDR3 reads CASSIQGAYEQYF. The CDR3 DNA reads as TGCGCCAGCAGCATACAGGGGGCGTACGAGCAGTACTTC. The variable domain in full, completed from reference TRBV5-1 and TRBJ2-7, reads KAGVTQTPRYLIKTRGQQVTLSCSPISGHRSVSWYQQTPGQGLQFLFEYFSETQRNKGNFPGRFSGRQFSNSRSEMNVSTLELGDSALYLCASSIQGAYEQYFGPGTRLTVT.

This clone was detected once. The V gene is TRBV9, the J gene TRBJ2-2, with a tentative D call TRBD1 (5 bases). Germline V gene data show CDR1 as SGDLS and CDR2 as YYNGEE. This CDR3 is 15 amino acids long. V was clipped by 0 bases and J by 4 bases, with 10 bases between them. The CDR3 region is CASSVAGLGTGELFF. DNA for the CDR3: TGTGCCAGCAGCGTAGCAGGGTTGGGCACCGGGGAGCTGTTTTTT. Based on the CDR3 plus reference TRBV9 and TRBJ2-2, the full variable domain is DSGVTQTPKHLITATGQRVTLRCSPRSGDLSVYWYQQSLDQGLQFLIQYYNGEERAKGNILERFSAQQFPDLHSELNLSSLELGDSALYFCASSVAGLGTGELFFGEGSRLTVL.

This chain joins TRBV30 and TRBJ2-1; D unclear. Per germline, CDR1 GTSNPN and CDR2 SVGIG (reference sequence). The CDR3 extends over 15 amino acids. V dropped 3 bases and J dropped 0 bases, with 12 bases sitting between them. The CDR3 protein is CAWRVVLSSYNEQFF. The CDR3 DNA sequence: TGTGCCTGGAGAGTGGTCCTTAGCTCCTACAATGAGCAGTTCTTC.

CDR3 sequence (DNA): TGCAGCACCTCGCCCTCCGGGGGAATGAACACTGAAGCTTTCTTT. This encodes CSTSPSGGMNTEAFF. The V and J genes are TRBV29-1 and TRBJ1-1; a weak D match, TRBD1 (5 bases). The germline V and J ends were trimmed by 8 bases and 0 bases, with 19 bases remaining between them. The CDR3 has 15 residues. Germline CDR1 and CDR2: SQVTM and ANQGSEA.

The chain links TRBV28 to TRBJ2-5; D not resolved. Germline V gene lookup returns CDR1 MDHEN and CDR2 SYDVKM. There are 12 residues in the CDR3. V lost 6 bases to trimming and J lost 4 bases, with 9 bases between them. CDR3 in DNA: TGTGCCAGCAGACACCCTGGAGAGACCCAGTACTTC. This encodes CASRHPGETQYF. Looking up the rest from reference TRBV28 and TRBJ2-5 gives the full variable domain: DVKVTQSSRYLVKRTGEKVFLECVQDMDHENMFWYRQDPGLGLRLIYFSYDVKMKEKGDIPEGYSVSREKKERFSLILESASTNQTSMYLCASRHPGETQYFGPGTRLLVL.

This chain joins TRBV5-8 and TRBJ2-5; 7 positions match TRBD1. J lost 0 bases, V lost 4 bases, and 9 bases had no gene match. Germline CDR1 is SGHTS and CDR2 is YDEGEE. There are 16 residues in the CDR3. CDR3 in amino acids: CASSPGTASYQETQYF. CDR3 in DNA: TGTGCCAGCAGCCCGGGGACAGCTTCGTACCAAGAGACCCAGTACTTC.

The chain couples TRBV30 to TRBJ1-2; 8 nucleotides match TRBD1. With 8 bases clipped from V and 3 bases from J, the junction kept 11 bases outside the gene matches. In germline, CDR1 is GTSNPN, CDR2 SVGIG (reference sequence). CDR3 length equals 14 residues. CDR3 amino acids: CARRRAGGDYGYTF. The CDR3 DNA sequence: TGTGCCCGGCGACGGGCAGGGGGCGACTATGGCTACACCTTC.

The rearrangement joins TRBV4-2 to TRBJ2-1; 14 bases line up with TRBD2. With 1 base clipped from V and 8 bases from J, the junction kept 7 bases outside the gene matches. The CDR3 consists of 17 residues. The germline gives CDR1 LGHNA, CDR2 YNFKEQ. The CDR3 nucleotides are TGTGCCAGCAGCCAAGCAACCGGGACTAGCGGGAGCGATGAGCAGTTCTTC. Translation: CASSQATGTSGSDEQFF.

The V gene is TRBV5-8, the J gene TRBJ2-7; no firm D call. Germline CDR1 and CDR2: SGHTS and YDEGEE. The CDR3 extends over 11 amino acids. The V gene lost 4 bases and the J gene lost 13 bases, with 15 bases spanning the gap. The CDR3 protein is CASSHRTLLYF. The DNA of the CDR3 is TGTGCCAGCAGCCACCGGACCCTCCTATACTTC.

This clone was observed a handful of times. The chain recombines TRBV29-1 with TRBJ2-7; TRBD2 agrees at 12 bases. Per germline, CDR1 SQVTM and CDR2 ANQGSEA. The CDR3 is 15 residues long. Trimming removed 4 bases from V and 4 bases from J; junction bases left unmatched: 8. As DNA, the CDR3 is TGCAGCGTTGCCCTAGCGGGGGGGCAGTCGTACGAGCAGTACTTC. Residues: CSVALAGGQSYEQYF.

This clone came up a few times. J is TRBJ2-7 and V is TRBV15; D is possibly TRBD2 (6 bases). Trimming removed 0 bases from V and 4 bases from J, with 7 bases in between. Looked up from germline, CDR1 is LNHNV and CDR2 is YYDKDF (reference sequence). The CDR3 has 13 residues. The CDR3 reads CATSREGGYEQYF. In DNA, the CDR3 is TGTGCCACCAGCAGAGAAGGAGGGTACGAGCAGTACTTC.

This clone was found a few times. The chain uses TRBV18 and TRBJ1-1; the match to TRBD1 covers 9 bases. The CDR3 length is 13 residues. Germline lookup yields CDR1 KGHSH and CDR2 LQKENI. With V trimmed by 5 bases and J by 4 bases, 2 bases remained unmatched. CDR3: CASSTDRGTEAFF. CDR3 nucleotides: TGTGCCAGCTCAACGGACAGGGGCACTGAAGCTTTCTTT.

V usage is TRBV4-3 and J usage is TRBJ2-4, with D unresolved. The germline V and J ends were trimmed by 1 base and 14 bases, with 9 bases remaining between them. The CDR3 spans 11 residues. Germline V CDR1 and CDR2: LGHNA, YSLEER. The CDR3 nucleotides read TGCGCCAGCAGCCAAGCCCGAGTCGAGTACTTC. Its translation is CASSQARVEYF.

The rearrangement joins TRBV5-1 to TRBJ2-1, with TRBD2 matching over 11 bases. The CDR3 spans 14 residues. Germline CDR1 SGHRS, CDR2 YFSETQ. Germline trimming cut 1 base from V and 9 bases from J; bases unmatched to any gene: 3. The CDR3 loop is CASSLTSGGSEQFF. The CDR3 DNA is TGCGCCAGCAGCTTGACTAGCGGGGGTAGTGAGCAGTTCTTC.

In its sample, this clone was seen a few times. CDR3 DNA sequence: TGTGCCAGCAGCCCACTAGGAAATGAGCAGTTCTTC. It encodes CASSPLGNEQFF. The chain links TRBV7-9 to TRBJ2-1; possibly TRBD2 for D (5 bases). Germline assignment: CDR1 SEHNR and CDR2 FQNEAQ (reference sequence). V gave up 5 bases and J gave up 7 bases, with 9 bases separating them. The CDR3 covers 12 residues.

This clone was counted between two and nine times. This chain uses TRBV29-1 with TRBJ1-1; D is unclear. The CDR3 sequence is 8 residues long. Germline CDR1 is SQVTM and CDR2 is ANQGSEA. Trimming pared 6 bases from V and 7 bases from J, leaving 3 bases between. The CDR3, as DNA: TGCAGCGTGGATGAAGCTTTCTTT. Its translation is CSVDEAFF.

The chain combines TRBV29-1 with TRBJ2-3; TRBD2 aligns across 10 bases. This CDR3 comprises 17 residues. Germline CDR1 is SQVTM and CDR2 is ANQGSEA. V shed 7 bases and J 8 bases; nucleotides not matched to a gene: 21. The DNA for the CDR3 is TGCAGCGACCACCCTAGCGGGGGCCCAGGGGATCGAGTTACGCAGTATTTT. Residues: CSDHPSGGPGDRVTQYF.

This clone was seen a few times. The rearrangement uses TRBV4-1 and TRBJ1-4; a possible D gene is TRBD1 (5 bases). The V gene lost 0 bases and the J gene lost 7 bases, with 12 bases spanning the gap. Germline assignment: CDR1 MGHRA and CDR2 YSYEKL. This CDR3 has 15 residues. Written as DNA, the CDR3 is TGCGCCAGCAGCCAAGACATCACAGGAAGTGAAAAACTGTTTTTT. Its protein is CASSQDITGSEKLFF.

This chain connects TRBV4-2 to TRBJ1-5; D gene ambiguous. Trimming cost V 4 bases and J 1 base, with 14 bases left between them. The CDR3 length is 16 residues. Germline V gene lookup returns CDR1 LGHNA and CDR2 YNFKEQ. The CDR3 region is CASSPSDGVSNQPQHF. CDR3 sequence (DNA): TGTGCCAGCAGCCCTTCCGACGGGGTAAGCAATCAGCCCCAGCATTTT.

The DNA of the CDR3 is TGTGCCAGCAGCCAAGATAATTACAGCACCTACGGCTACACCTTC. Protein sequence: CASSQDNYSTYGYTF. The chain carries TRBV4-2 and TRBJ1-2; D remains unclear. CDR3 length: 15 amino acids. Germline V CDR1 and CDR2: LGHNA, YNFKEQ. The V end was cut by 0 bases, the J end by 8 bases, with 16 bases between.

This clone was counted between two and nine times. The CDR3 protein is CAWKYAGHEQYF. The DNA for the CDR3 is TGTGCCTGGAAGTACGCGGGACACGAGCAGTACTTC. V gene TRBV30 combines with J gene TRBJ2-7; tentative D call: TRBD2 (6 bases). The germline V and J ends were trimmed by 4 bases and 5 bases, with 12 bases remaining between them. The CDR3 contains 12 residues. Germline assignment: CDR1 GTSNPN and CDR2 SVGIG (reference sequence).

The chain employs TRBV4-1 and TRBJ1-1; D is unresolved. Trimming removed 1 base at V and 1 base at J, with 7 bases between. From germline, CDR1 is MGHRA and CDR2 YSYEKL. The CDR3 has 14 residues. The CDR3 DNA is TGCGCCAGCAGCCAAGTGCCTGGGAACACTGAAGCTTTCTTT. It specifies CASSQVPGNTEAFF.

This sequence joins TRBV4-1 and TRBJ2-4; TRBD1 or TRBD2 may be the D gene (5 bases each). The CDR3 loop spans 16 amino acids. The V and J ends lost 3 bases and 3 bases respectively, with 15 bases between them. Germline V CDR1 and CDR2: MGHRA, YSYEKL. CDR3 region: CASSHGWGLVKNIQYF. The CDR3 nucleotides read TGCGCCAGCAGCCACGGCTGGGGGTTGGTCAAAAACATTCAGTACTTC.